The next 27 T cell receptor beta chains were all read from a single sample in a study of blood T cell repertoires in COVID-19. This table comes from immunoSEQ multiplex PCR, and its TCRdb copy is limited to in-frame clones, with some not included. The profile covers under 8,500 clones, with 80% to 90% appearing a single time and about 10% taken by the ten largest. Sequencing used peripheral blood. The receptor set was obtained from a man between 65 and 85 years old with active COVID-19.

In nucleotides, the CDR3 is TGTGCCAGCAGCCCGGGGACTAGCGGGGGGGAGACCCAGTACTTC. The encoded protein is CASSPGTSGGETQYF. This rearrangement joins TRBV9 to TRBJ2-5; 15 bases line up with TRBD2. This CDR3 is built from 15 residues. V lost 4 bases to trimming and J lost 5 bases; unmatched junction nucleotides: 3. The germline V gene has CDR1 SGDLS and CDR2 YYNGEE.

The rearrangement uses TRBV19 and TRBJ1-2; perhaps TRBD1 as D (5 bases). The V gene's germline CDR1 is LNHDA and CDR2 SQIVND (reference sequence). This CDR3 has 14 residues. The V and J ends lost 7 bases and 3 bases respectively, with 15 bases between them. The CDR3 is CASNLRPGDYGYTF. The DNA of the CDR3 is TGTGCCAGTAATTTACGGCCGGGGGACTATGGCTACACCTTC.

The rearrangement links TRBV2 to TRBJ2-5, with 7 bases that match TRBD2. Trimming at V came to 6 bases and at J to 5 bases, leaving 15 bases not matched to a gene. Germline V gene sequence: CDR1 SNHLY, CDR2 FYNNEI. The length of the CDR3 is 16 residues. CDR3 sequence: CASSAGRGARGETQYF. The DNA of the CDR3 is TGTGCCAGCAGCGCCGGGCGTGGGGCGCGGGGGGAGACCCAGTACTTC.

V usage is TRBV6-5 and J usage is TRBJ1-1; 7 nucleotides align to TRBD1. Per germline, CDR1 MNHEY and CDR2 SVGAGI. CDR3 length equals 12 residues. The V gene end was trimmed by 5 bases and the J gene end by 7 bases; junction bases not matched to a gene: 4. CDR3 in amino acids: CASSTTGVEAFF. CDR3 in DNA: TGTGCCAGCAGTACCACAGGGGTTGAAGCTTTCTTT.

The sample holds one count of this clone. The chain links TRBV4-1 to TRBJ2-5; 9 nucleotides agree with TRBD2. Germline V gene lookup returns CDR1 MGHRA and CDR2 YSYEKL. The CDR3 sequence is 16 residues long. V was pared by 1 base and J by 1 base, with 4 bases of the junction left unmatched. The CDR3 DNA is TGCGCCAGCAGCCAAGTTCCTAGCGGGGCCCAAGAGACCCAGTACTTC. Encoded protein: CASSQVPSGAQETQYF.

The V and J genes are TRBV6-5 and TRBJ1-2, with D maybe TRBD1 (5 bases). Germline V CDR1 and CDR2: MNHEY, SVGAGI. CDR3 size: 14 residues. Trimming pared 6 bases from V and 7 bases from J, leaving 18 bases between. CDR3 amino acids: CASSPGPGRGGYTF. The CDR3 DNA sequence: TGTGCCAGCAGCCCAGGACCGGGGAGGGGTGGCTACACCTTC.

The rearrangement links TRBV5-1 to TRBJ2-1; tentatively, D is TRBD1 (5 bases). Trimming left V 6 bases short and J 0 bases short, with 10 bases between. Germline lookup yields CDR1 SGHRS and CDR2 YFSETQ. The CDR3 runs to 14 residues. The CDR3 sequence: CASTSDNSYNEQFF. CDR3 bases: TGCGCCAGCACCTCGGACAACTCCTACAATGAGCAGTTCTTC.

In DNA, the CDR3 is TGTGCTAGTGGTTTGGGGCAGAGAAACACCATATATTTT. Its translation is CASGLGQRNTIYF. The gene calls are TRBV12-5 and TRBJ1-3; D ambiguous. The CDR3 totals 13 residues. Per the germline V gene, CDR1 is LGHNT and CDR2 is FRNRAP. Trimming cost V 1 base and J 5 bases, with 6 bases left between them.

The chain joins TRBV7-9 to TRBJ2-7, with D perhaps TRBD2 (5 bases). CDR1 and CDR2 (germline): SEHNR, FQNEAQ (reference sequence). Trimming took off 5 bases at V and 2 bases at J, with 10 bases between the two ends. This CDR3 spans 13 amino acids. CDR3 sequence reads: CASSRLGAYEQYF. In nucleotides, the CDR3 is TGTGCCAGCAGCCGACTGGGAGCCTACGAGCAGTACTTC.

The chain couples TRBV7-9 to TRBJ2-7; D is undetermined. Germline V gene data show CDR1 as SEHNR and CDR2 as FQNEAQ (reference sequence). V was shortened by 5 bases and J by 7 bases, with 12 bases between the two germline ends. The length of the CDR3 is 12 residues. The DNA for the CDR3 is TGTGCCAGCAGCCCCCGTGCGTCTGAGCAGTACTTC. Its translation is CASSPRASEQYF.

This chain connects TRBV12-3 or TRBV12-4 to TRBJ1-2, with 9 positions matching TRBD1. This CDR3 region has 13 residues. Losses at the gene ends were 6 bases for V and 4 bases for J; bases not matched to a gene: 3. Here the CDR3 reads CASSQTGGYGYTF. Here the CDR3 DNA reads TGTGCCAGCAGCCAGACAGGGGGCTATGGCTACACCTTC.

V is TRBV19 and J is TRBJ2-2, with TRBD1 matching over 7 bases. Per the germline V gene, CDR1 is LNHDA and CDR2 is SQIVND (reference sequence). The CDR3 has 18 residues. Trimming took 3 bases from V and 1 from J; bases not matched to a gene: 11. The CDR3 region has the DNA TGTGCCAGTAGTATGAACAGGGGACGTGTTCTGAACACCGGGGAGCTGTTTTTT. Protein sequence: CASSMNRGRVLNTGELFF.

V is TRBV3-1 (or the pseudogene TRBV3-2) and J is TRBJ2-2, with TRBD2 as a possible D gene (6 bases). Germline V lookup: CDR1 LGHDT, CDR2 YNNKEL (reference sequence). This CDR3 spans 15 amino acids. Trimming stripped 4 bases from V and 3 bases from J, with 12 bases between. The CDR3 is CASSPSAGYTGELFF. The CDR3 region has the DNA TGTGCCAGCAGCCCCTCTGCGGGGTACACCGGGGAGCTGTTTTTT.

DNA for the CDR3: TGCAGCGTTGTGGAGACTAGCTCCTACGAGCAGTACTTC. This sequence encodes CSVVETSSYEQYF. The rearrangement uses TRBV29-1 and TRBJ2-7; D perhaps matches TRBD2 (6 bases). The V end was cut by 4 bases, the J end by 0 bases, with 10 bases between. CDR3 length: 13 amino acids. CDR1 SQVTM and CDR2 ANQGSEA come from the germline V gene.

This chain joins TRBV6-1 and TRBJ2-4; possibly TRBD2 for D (6 bases). Trimming removed 3 bases at V and 8 bases at J, with 17 bases between. CDR1 MNHNS and CDR2 SASEGT come from the germline V gene. The CDR3 covers 15 residues. CDR3 bases: TGTGCCAGCAGTGACCAGGGAGGCTGGGGTGACATTCAGTACTTC. Its translation is CASSDQGGWGDIQYF.

The rearrangement joins TRBV13 to TRBJ2-7; 11 nucleotides line up with TRBD2. V gave up 5 bases and J gave up 3 bases; unmatched junction bases: 9. This CDR3 region has 16 residues. CDR1 PRHDT and CDR2 FYEKMQ come from the germline V gene (reference sequence). DNA for the CDR3: TGTGCCAGCAGCCCGGCTTCGGGACTAGCGGTCTACGAGCAGTACTTC. Amino acids: CASSPASGLAVYEQYF.

The chain employs TRBV6-2 or TRBV6-3 and TRBJ2-5, with a possible D match to TRBD1 (6 bases). The V gene's germline CDR1 is MNHEY and CDR2 SVGEGT. Trimming shortened V by 5 bases and J by 1 base, and 11 bases separated the two germline ends. The CDR3 is made up of 14 amino acids. The CDR3 here is CASSIWDIQETQYF. The CDR3 nucleotides read TGTGCCAGCAGTATCTGGGACATCCAAGAGACCCAGTACTTC.

The V and J genes are TRBV29-1 and TRBJ2-3; TRBD1 matches at 8 bases. The CDR3 length is 14 residues. The germline gives CDR1 SQVTM, CDR2 ANQGSEA. Losses at the gene ends were 7 bases for V and 1 base for J; bases not matched to a gene: 7. Written as DNA, the CDR3 is TGCAGCGGCGGCTCGGGACAGGGCACAGATACGCAGTATTTT. It is translated as CSGGSGQGTDTQYF.

The chain links TRBV2 to TRBJ1-4; 7 bases are a match to TRBD1. Germline V gives CDR1 SNHLY, CDR2 FYNNEI. Trimming at V came to 4 bases and at J to 0 bases, leaving 2 bases not matched to a gene. The CDR3 is 15 residues long. DNA of the CDR3: TGTGCCAGCAGTGCAACAGGGGCAACTAATGAAAAACTGTTTTTT. Translated: CASSATGATNEKLFF.

The chain links TRBV30 to TRBJ2-1; TRBD1 agrees at 11 bases. Trimming at V came to 2 bases and at J to 6 bases, leaving 3 bases not matched to a gene. This CDR3 region has 14 residues. In germline, CDR1 is GTSNPN, CDR2 SVGIG (reference sequence). CDR3 in amino acids: CAWSLDRGLNEQFF. The CDR3 DNA follows: TGTGCCTGGAGTTTGGACAGGGGGCTCAATGAGCAGTTCTTC.

J is TRBJ1-2 and V is TRBV7-9; a weak D match, TRBD1 (6 bases). CDR1 and CDR2 (germline): SEHNR, FQNEAQ (reference sequence). The CDR3 loop spans 14 amino acids. V gave up 0 bases and J gave up 3 bases, with 8 bases separating them. For the CDR3, the DNA is TGTGCCAGCAGCTTAGCACAGGGCTACTATGGCTACACCTTC. Amino acid sequence: CASSLAQGYYGYTF.

The chain employs TRBV7-6 and TRBJ1-1; D may be TRBD1 (6 bases). The CDR3 is 15 residues long. V was pared by 2 bases and J by 2 bases, with 12 bases between. Germline V gene sequence: CDR1 SGHVS, CDR2 FNYEAQ. CDR3 residues: CASSLLVTGNTEAFF. In DNA, the CDR3 is TGTGCCAGCAGCTTATTGGTGACAGGTAACACTGAAGCTTTCTTT.

The chain has TRBV29-1 and TRBJ1-1; 9 bases map to TRBD1. The CDR3 runs 14 residues. With V trimmed by 3 bases and J by 7 bases, 9 bases remained unmatched. Per germline, CDR1 SQVTM and CDR2 ANQGSEA. The CDR3 DNA reads as TGCAGCGTTGAGAGAATGGGACAGGGCTTTGAAGCTTTCTTT. Protein product: CSVERMGQGFEAFF. Complete variable domain (other parts from reference TRBV29-1 and TRBJ1-1): SAVISQKPSRDICQRGTSLTIQCQVDSQVTMMFWYRQQPGQSLTLIATANQGSEATYESGFVIDKFPISRPNLTFSTLTVSNMSPEDSSIYLCSVERMGQGFEAFFGQGTRLTVV.

This chain joins TRBV13 and TRBJ1-6, with D unclear. Trimming removed 10 bases at V and 7 bases at J, with 14 bases between. The CDR3 has 13 amino acids. The germline V gene has CDR1 PRHDT and CDR2 FYEKMQ (reference sequence). CDR3 sequence: CATPRRLNSPLHF. The CDR3 DNA reads TGTGCCACCCCCAGGCGATTGAATTCACCCCTCCACTTT. Supplemented by reference TRBV13 and TRBJ1-6, the full variable domain reads AAGVIQSPRHLIKEKRETATLKCYPIPRHDTVYWYQQGPGQDPQFLISFYEKMQSDKGSIPDRFSAQQFSDYHSELNMSSLELGDSALYFCATPRRLNSPLHFGNGTRLTVT.

The genes are TRBV5-5 and TRBJ1-5; the D gene is possibly TRBD1 (5 bases). The germline gives CDR1 SGHKS, CDR2 YYEKEE (reference sequence). The length of the CDR3 is 17 residues. The ends were cut back, 4 bases at V and 0 bases at J, with 17 bases in the middle. The CDR3 reads CASSPAGGLDSNQPQHF. The CDR3 DNA reads as TGTGCCAGCAGCCCGGCGGGGGGTCTTGATAGCAATCAGCCCCAGCATTTT.

This sequence joins TRBV5-8 and TRBJ2-1; 9 nucleotides match TRBD2. V shed 1 base and J 9 bases; nucleotides not matched to a gene: 8. The germline V gene encodes CDR1 SGHTS and CDR2 YDEGEE. The CDR3 is made up of 15 amino acids. CDR3 loop: CASSLIAGAGGEQFF. The DNA of the CDR3 is TGTGCCAGCAGCTTGATAGCGGGGGCCGGGGGTGAGCAGTTCTTC.

The chain has TRBV29-1 and TRBJ1-2; D gene unclear. Germline V lookup: CDR1 SQVTM, CDR2 ANQGSEA. Trimming cost V 6 bases and J 1 base, with 15 bases left between them. The CDR3 is made up of 14 amino acids. CDR3 bases: TGCAGCGTAGAGCCACGGGATTATAACTATGGCTACACCTTC. Translating gives CSVEPRDYNYGYTF.